The 18 T cell receptor beta chains presented below share a single source sample, sequenced in a study of T cell responses to AZD1222 COVID-19 vaccine. Using immunoSEQ multiplex PCR, the repertoire was profiled, and TCRdb retains in-frame clones only, with some absent. The sample contains roughly 140,000 clones, about 93% of which appear only once. This specimen was peripheral blood, taken on day 0 of AZD1222 vaccination. The receptor set was obtained from an adult in good health.

The V gene is TRBV19, the J gene TRBJ2-3, with 8 bases matching TRBD1. V shed 6 bases and J 5 bases; nucleotides not matched to a gene: 10. The CDR3 runs to 15 residues. Per the germline V gene, CDR1 is LNHDA and CDR2 is SQIVND (reference sequence). CDR3 nucleotide sequence: TGTGCCAGTAGCTATACCCAGGGGGCGCGAGATACGCAGTATTTT. This encodes CASSYTQGARDTQYF. Full variable domain (remainder filled in from reference TRBV19 and TRBJ2-3): DGGITQSPKYLFRKEGQNVTLSCEQNLNHDAMYWYRQDPGQGLRLIYYSQIVNDFQKGDIAEGYSVSREKKESFPLTVTSAQKNPTAFYLCASSYTQGARDTQYFGPGTRLTVL.

The V gene is TRBV19, the J gene TRBJ2-2; D perhaps matches TRBD1 (5 bases). This CDR3 is built from 14 residues. Germline V gives CDR1 LNHDA, CDR2 SQIVND (reference sequence). V was cut by 5 bases and J by 1 base, with 8 bases left in between. The CDR3 loop is CASSYDRNTGELFF. For the CDR3, the DNA is TGTGCCAGTAGTTATGACAGGAACACCGGGGAGCTGTTTTTT.

The chain carries TRBV4-1 and TRBJ1-1; no firm D call. The CDR3 contains 14 residues. CDR1 is MGHRA, CDR2 YSYEKL, per germline. V lost 3 bases, J lost 4 bases, and 12 bases lay in between. The CDR3 sequence: CASSQPLVSTEAFF. CDR3 nucleotides: TGCGCCAGCAGCCAGCCCTTGGTCAGCACTGAAGCTTTCTTT.

This chain connects TRBV6-5 to TRBJ1-3; D gene uncertain. V was cut by 3 bases and J by 3 bases, with 9 bases left in between. The CDR3 runs to 14 residues. Germline V gene data show CDR1 as MNHEY and CDR2 as SVGAGI. CDR3 sequence: CASSYEASGNTIYF. CDR3 nucleotides: TGTGCCAGCAGTTATGAGGCCAGTGGAAACACCATATATTTT.

The chain recombines TRBV7-9 with TRBJ2-5, with TRBD2 identical over 11 bases. Germline-derived CDR1 and CDR2 are SEHNR and FQNEAQ (reference sequence). The CDR3 sequence is 16 residues long. Trimming removed 5 bases from V and 5 bases from J; junction bases left unmatched: 10. The CDR3 region is CASSPGLAGGGETQYF. The CDR3 DNA reads as TGTGCCAGCAGCCCCGGCCTAGCGGGAGGTGGTGAGACCCAGTACTTC.

V gene TRBV27 combines with J gene TRBJ1-1; a possible D gene is TRBD1 (6 bases). Trimming removed 2 bases at V and 10 bases at J, with 14 bases between. The CDR3 extends over 13 amino acids. Germline V gives CDR1 MNHEY, CDR2 SMNVEV (reference sequence). The CDR3 loop reads CASSLGLGGLAFF. For the CDR3, the DNA is TGTGCCAGCAGTTTAGGCCTAGGGGGGTTAGCTTTCTTT.

V usage is TRBV3-1 (or the pseudogene TRBV3-2) and J usage is TRBJ1-1; no definite D call. The CDR3 runs 15 residues. V was trimmed by 4 bases and J by 1 base, leaving 13 bases between them. Germline CDR1 and CDR2: LGHDT and YNNKEL (reference sequence). CDR3 in amino acids: CASSRRPQTNTEAFF. In nucleotides, the CDR3 is TGTGCCAGCAGCCGACGGCCTCAGACGAACACTGAAGCTTTCTTT.

This clone was observed once. V usage is TRBV2 and J usage is TRBJ2-1; 9 bases line up with TRBD2. CDR1 SNHLY and CDR2 FYNNEI come from the germline V gene. The CDR3 covers 16 residues. Trimming cost V 6 bases and J 7 bases; bases outside gene matches: 13. The CDR3 here is CASSPRAGGPRNEQFF. CDR3 sequence (DNA): TGTGCCAGCAGCCCCCGGGCGGGAGGGCCGCGAAATGAGCAGTTCTTC.

Only one count was recorded for this clone. This chain uses TRBV19 with TRBJ2-3, with D perhaps matching TRBD2 (6 bases). The length of the CDR3 is 14 residues. V gave up 5 bases and J gave up 3 bases, with 12 bases separating them. From germline, CDR1 is LNHDA and CDR2 SQIVND (reference sequence). CDR3 loop: CASSPTSPTDTQYF. CDR3 nucleotide sequence: TGTGCCAGTAGTCCGACTAGTCCGACAGATACGCAGTATTTT.

The chain links TRBV19 to TRBJ1-2; D is unclear. The length of the CDR3 is 14 residues. Germline-derived CDR1 and CDR2 are LNHDA and SQIVND (reference sequence). Trimming took 6 bases from V and 5 from J, leaving 16 bases between them. In DNA form, the CDR3 reads TGTGCCAGTAGACAAGTCGAGGTATATTATGGCTACACCTTC. It is translated as CASRQVEVYYGYTF. The full variable domain, with the rest looked up from reference TRBV19 and TRBJ1-2, is DGGITQSPKYLFRKEGQNVTLSCEQNLNHDAMYWYRQDPGQGLRLIYYSQIVNDFQKGDIAEGYSVSREKKESFPLTVTSAQKNPTAFYLCASRQVEVYYGYTFGSGTRLTVV.

The chain links TRBV6-5 to TRBJ2-7; D is undetermined. V was cut by 4 bases and J by 6 bases, with 16 bases left in between. Germline V gene sequence: CDR1 MNHEY, CDR2 SVGAGI. The CDR3 consists of 14 residues. DNA of the CDR3: TGTGCCAGCAGTTGGAACCCACCCCTAACCGAGCAGTACGTC. Its translation is CASSWNPPLTEQYV.

This chain links TRBV7-3 with TRBJ2-2; D remains unclear. In germline, CDR1 is SGHTA, CDR2 FQGTGA. CDR3 length equals 12 residues. V lost 5 bases to trimming and J lost 7 bases, with 8 bases between them. The CDR3, as DNA: TGTGCCAGCAGCGCCACAGACGGGGAGCTGTTTTTT. This codes for CASSATDGELFF. Drawing the rest from reference TRBV7-3 and TRBJ2-2, the complete variable domain is GAGVSQTPSNKVTEKGKYVELRCDPISGHTALYWYRQSLGQGPEFLIYFQGTGAADDSGLPNDRFFAVRPEGSVSTLKIQRTERGDSAVYLCASSATDGELFFGEGSRLTVL.

This clone was detected a few times. The chain employs TRBV27 and TRBJ1-6; D gene unclear. CDR3 length equals 12 residues. V was shortened by 5 bases and J by 10 bases, with 9 bases between the two germline ends. Germline loops: CDR1 MNHEY, CDR2 SMNVEV (reference sequence). The CDR3 sequence is CASSDPVSPLHF. CDR3 coding DNA: TGTGCCAGCAGTGACCCCGTCTCACCCCTCCACTTT.

The genes are TRBV6-5 and TRBJ1-6; 7 bases match TRBD1. Per germline, CDR1 MNHEY and CDR2 SVGAGI. V was clipped by 3 bases and J by 8 bases; unmatched bases: 7. The CDR3 sequence is 15 residues long. DNA of the CDR3: TGTGCCAGCAGTTATGACAGGGACGTAGATTCACCCCTCCACTTT. It translates to CASSYDRDVDSPLHF.

This clone was counted once. The genes are TRBV19 and TRBJ2-3; 9 nucleotides align to TRBD2. The CDR3 covers 15 residues. Germline values: CDR1 LNHDA, CDR2 SQIVND (reference sequence). Trimming removed 1 base from V and 1 base from J; junction bases left unmatched: 0. This CDR3 is CASSIASGGTDTQYF. The CDR3, as DNA: TGTGCCAGTAGTATAGCTAGCGGGGGCACAGATACGCAGTATTTT.

This clone was counted once. The chain carries TRBV7-2 and TRBJ2-5; D is tentatively TRBD1 or TRBD2 (6 bases each). This CDR3 comprises 13 residues. CDR1 is SGHTA and CDR2 is FQGNSA in the germline V gene. Trimming took off 5 bases at V and 5 bases at J, with 12 bases between the two ends. The CDR3 DNA sequence: TGTGCCAGCAGCACGACTAGGGGGGAGACCCAGTACTTC. Residues: CASSTTRGETQYF. Filled out from reference TRBV7-2 and TRBJ2-5, the complete variable domain reads GAGVSQSPSNKVTEKGKDVELRCDPISGHTALYWYRQSLGQGLEFLIYFQGNSAPDKSGLPSDRFSAERTGGSVSTLTIQRTQQEDSAVYLCASSTTRGETQYFGPGTRLLVL.

This clone was observed a few times. V gene TRBV4-3 combines with J gene TRBJ1-6; D gene ambiguous. The germline V and J ends were trimmed by 0 bases and 6 bases, with 9 bases remaining between them. The germline CDR1 and CDR2 sequences are LGHNA and YSLEER. The CDR3 covers 15 residues. The CDR3 DNA is TGCGCCAGCAGCCAAGAAGATGGACCTAATTCACCCCTCCACTTT. It specifies CASSQEDGPNSPLHF.

This chain connects TRBV6-1 to TRBJ1-1, with unresolved D. The CDR3 sequence is 13 residues long. The V and J ends lost 1 base and 7 bases respectively, with 10 bases between them. Germline assignment: CDR1 MNHNS and CDR2 SASEGT. CDR3 nucleotides: TGTGCCAGCAGTGAAGTAGATTGGGGTGAAGCTTTCTTT. This translates into CASSEVDWGEAFF.